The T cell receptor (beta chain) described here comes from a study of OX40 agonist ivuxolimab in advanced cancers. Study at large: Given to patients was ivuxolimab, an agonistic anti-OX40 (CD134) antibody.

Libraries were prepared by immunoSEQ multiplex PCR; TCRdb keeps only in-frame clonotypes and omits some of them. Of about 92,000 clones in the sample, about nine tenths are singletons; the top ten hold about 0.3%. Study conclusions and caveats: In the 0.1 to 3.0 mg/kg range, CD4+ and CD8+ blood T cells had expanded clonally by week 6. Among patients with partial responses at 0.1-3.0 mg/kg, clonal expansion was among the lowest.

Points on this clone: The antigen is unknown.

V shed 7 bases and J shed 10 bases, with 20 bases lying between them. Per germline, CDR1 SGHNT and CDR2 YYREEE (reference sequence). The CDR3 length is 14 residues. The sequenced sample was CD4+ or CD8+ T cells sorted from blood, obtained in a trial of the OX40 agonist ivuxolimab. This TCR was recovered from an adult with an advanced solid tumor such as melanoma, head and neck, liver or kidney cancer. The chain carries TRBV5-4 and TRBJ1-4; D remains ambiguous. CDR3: CASHISGVRGKLFF. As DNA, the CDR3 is TGTGCCAGCCACATTTCGGGCGTCCGCGGAAAACTGTTTTTT.